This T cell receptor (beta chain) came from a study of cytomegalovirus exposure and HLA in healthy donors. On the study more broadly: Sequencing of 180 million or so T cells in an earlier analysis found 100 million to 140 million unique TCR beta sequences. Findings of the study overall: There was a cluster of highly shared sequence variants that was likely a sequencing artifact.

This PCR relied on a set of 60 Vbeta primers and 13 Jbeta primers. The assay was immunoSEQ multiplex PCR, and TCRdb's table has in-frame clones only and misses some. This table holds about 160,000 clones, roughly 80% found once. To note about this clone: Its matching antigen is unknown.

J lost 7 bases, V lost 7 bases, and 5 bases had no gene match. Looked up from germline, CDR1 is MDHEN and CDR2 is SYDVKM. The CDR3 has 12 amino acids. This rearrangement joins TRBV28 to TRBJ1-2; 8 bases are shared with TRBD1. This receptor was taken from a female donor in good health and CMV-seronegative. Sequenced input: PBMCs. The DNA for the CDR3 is TGTGCCAGCACCCTGACAGGGGTTGGCTACACCTTC. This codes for CASTLTGVGYTF.